The 7 T cell receptor beta chains listed next were all sequenced from one sample in a study of blood T cells in healthy people across ages. A J-beta primer mix and a sample-barcoded 5' primer were used in a second PCR of about 6 to 12 cycles. One entry per CDR3 protein results from TCRdb running MiXCR on the 5' RACE reads. Here the sample spans about 670,000 distinct CDR3 sequences, approximately 52% being singletons. Sequenced sample: blood. Receptors originate from a woman aged 80 or over in good health.

This clonotype has at least ten counts. This sequence joins TRBV4-1 and TRBJ2-7, with unresolved D. This CDR3 is 14 amino acids long. Germline CDR1 MGHRA, CDR2 YSYEKL. Trimming took 1 base from V and 4 from J, leaving 11 bases between them. CDR3 DNA: TGCGCCAGCAGCCAAGCGGGCGGCGTTTACGAGCAGTACTTC. Amino acids: CASSQAGGVYEQYF.

This clonotype was counted only a few times. This sequence may be a read error, since a much larger clone differs from it by one base. This sequence joins TRBV5-1 and TRBJ2-7, with D perhaps matching TRBD1 (6 bases). The ends were cut back, 4 bases at V and 7 bases at J, with 18 bases in the middle. This CDR3 region has 14 residues. The germline gives CDR1 SGHRS, CDR2 YFSETQ. In DNA, the CDR3 is TGCGCCAGCAGCCAGAGGACAGTTCCTAATGAGCAGTACTTC. It encodes CASSQRTVPNEQYF. Full variable domain (missing parts from reference TRBV5-1 and TRBJ2-7): KAGVTQTPRYLIKTRGQQVTLSCSPISGHRSVSWYQQTPGQGLQFLFEYFSETQRNKGNFPGRFSGRQFSNSRSEMNVSTLELGDSALYLCASSQRTVPNEQYFGPGTRLTVT.

This chain links TRBV10-3 with TRBJ2-2, with TRBD2 identical over 13 bases. Germline CDR1 is ENHRY and CDR2 is SYGVKD. The V and J ends lost 4 bases and 4 bases, in that order; junction bases with no gene match: 9. The CDR3 is 18 residues long. CDR3 nucleotides: TGTGCCATCAGTGGAACTCGAGGACTAGCGGGAGCCACCGGGGAGCTGTTTTTT. This gives the protein CAISGTRGLAGATGELFF.

This chain connects TRBV9 to TRBJ1-1, with a tentative D call TRBD1 (6 bases). The CDR3 contains 15 residues. The ends were cut back, 0 bases at V and 3 bases at J, with 12 bases in the middle. Germline CDR1 is SGDLS and CDR2 is YYNGEE. CDR3 sequence (DNA): TGTGCCAGCAGCGTAGAAGGGGGAGGAGACACTGAAGCTTTCTTT. This codes for CASSVEGGGDTEAFF.

Remarks on this clonotype: This may come from a read error, since a much larger clone is one base off. The chain uses TRBV6-5 and TRBJ2-1; tentative D call: TRBD2 (6 bases). Germline CDR1 and CDR2: MNHEY and SVGAGI. The CDR3 is 17 residues long. The CDR3 reads CASSYSSGGADYNGQFF. The CDR3 DNA reads TGTGCCAGCAGTTACTCAAGCGGAGGGGCCGACTACAATGGGCAGTTCTTC.

About this clonotype: At one of its ends the junction is not consistent with the germline gene, which may arise from a read error. The rearrangement links TRBV6-5 to TRBJ2-3, with 9 bases identical to TRBD2. CDR1 and CDR2 (germline): MNHEY, SVGAGI. The CDR3 runs 15 residues. The CDR3 region is CAISYGAGGVDTQYF. For the CDR3, the DNA is TGTGCCATCAGTTACGGTGCGGGAGGGGTAGATACGCAGTATTTT.

This clonotype has a count of ten or more. The V call is TRBV5-1, the J call TRBJ1-6, with D possibly matching TRBD1 (6 bases). The V end lost 3 bases, the J end lost 5 bases, and 15 bases lay between the germline ends. Germline assignment: CDR1 SGHRS and CDR2 YFSETQ. CDR3 length equals 16 residues. As DNA, the CDR3 is TGCGCCAGCAGCTGGGGGGGGCGCACCGATAATTCACCCCTCCACTTT. Translated: CASSWGGRTDNSPLHF.